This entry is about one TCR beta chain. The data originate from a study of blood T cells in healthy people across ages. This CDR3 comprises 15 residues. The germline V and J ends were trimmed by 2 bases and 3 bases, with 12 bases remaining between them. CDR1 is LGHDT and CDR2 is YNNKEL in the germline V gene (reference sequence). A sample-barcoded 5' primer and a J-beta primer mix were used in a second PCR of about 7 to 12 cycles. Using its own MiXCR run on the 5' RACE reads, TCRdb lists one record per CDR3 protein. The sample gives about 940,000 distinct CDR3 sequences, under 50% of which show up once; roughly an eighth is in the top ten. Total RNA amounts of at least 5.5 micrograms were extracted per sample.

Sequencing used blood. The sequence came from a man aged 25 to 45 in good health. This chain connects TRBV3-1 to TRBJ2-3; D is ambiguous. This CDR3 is CASSQNSVYTDTQYF. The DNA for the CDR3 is TGTGCCAGCAGCCAAAACTCAGTTTATACAGATACGCAGTATTTT.